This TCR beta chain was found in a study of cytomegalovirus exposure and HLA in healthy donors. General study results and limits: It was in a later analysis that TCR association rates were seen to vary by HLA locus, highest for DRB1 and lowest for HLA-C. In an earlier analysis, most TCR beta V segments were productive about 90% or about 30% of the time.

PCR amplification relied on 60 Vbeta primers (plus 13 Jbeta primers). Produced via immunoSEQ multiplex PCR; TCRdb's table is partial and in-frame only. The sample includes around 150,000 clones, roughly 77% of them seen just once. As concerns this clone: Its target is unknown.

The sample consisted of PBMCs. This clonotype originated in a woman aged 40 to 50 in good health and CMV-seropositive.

CDR3 protein: CASSASPIAGDTGELFF. CDR3 coding DNA: TGCGCCAGCAGCGCTTCCCCCATAGCGGGAGACACCGGGGAGCTGTTTTTT. This chain uses TRBV5-1 with TRBJ2-2; 9 positions agree with TRBD2. Germline CDR1 SGHRS, CDR2 YFSETQ. The CDR3 covers 17 residues. V gave up 4 bases and J gave up 3 bases; unmatched junction bases: 10.